The 28 T cell receptor beta chains below come from one sample, sequenced in a study of T-cell memory formation after mild COVID-19. MiXCR was run by TCRdb on the 5' RACE reads, yielding one entry per CDR3 protein. The sample consists of fewer than 250,000 distinct CDR3 sequences, 25% to 35% of them appearing once. The material sequenced was PBMCs or a T cell subset sorted from them (not recorded which). These receptor sequences come from an adult woman who had mild COVID-19 (a few samples of this study predate the infection). Cell type and time point are not known.

The V call is TRBV12-3 or TRBV12-4, the J call TRBJ2-3; 9 bases are shared with TRBD2. The trim removed 8 bases at V and 1 base at J, leaving 7 bases unmatched. CDR3 size: 15 residues. The CDR3, as DNA: TGTGCCAGCTTGGGACTAGCCGGGGGCACAGATACGCAGTATTTT. As protein: CASLGLAGGTDTQYF.

This clonotype was seen a handful of times. The genes are TRBV7-8 and TRBJ1-5; 7 nucleotides align to TRBD1. V was clipped by 2 bases and J by 3 bases; unmatched bases: 10. Germline CDR1 is SGHVS and CDR2 is FQNEAQ. The CDR3 extends over 17 amino acids. CDR3: CASSLRPRGTDNQPQHF. The DNA of the CDR3 is TGTGCCAGCAGCTTAAGGCCCCGAGGGACAGACAATCAGCCCCAGCATTTT.

This clonotype was seen only once. This chain joins TRBV5-1 and TRBJ2-7; 7 nucleotides agree with TRBD1. Germline V gives CDR1 SGHRS, CDR2 YFSETQ. The CDR3 runs 15 residues. V was clipped by 3 bases and J by 1 base; unmatched bases: 7. CDR3 coding DNA: TGCGCCAGCAGCTCTTCCGGGACAGAGTCCTACGAGCAGTACTTC. Residues: CASSSSGTESYEQYF.

This clonotype was seen many times. V is TRBV5-1 and J is TRBJ2-4, with D tentatively TRBD1 or TRBD2 (5 bases each). V lost 4 bases and J lost 7, with 18 bases in between. Germline CDR1 and CDR2: SGHRS and YFSETQ. The CDR3 loop spans 15 amino acids. Written as DNA, the CDR3 is TGCGCCAGCAGCGAAGGACATATCAGGGAGAACATTCAGTACTTC. Protein: CASSEGHIRENIQYF. The full variable domain, in which reference TRBV5-1 and TRBJ2-4 provide the parts outside the CDR3, is KAGVTQTPRYLIKTRGQQVTLSCSPISGHRSVSWYQQTPGQGLQFLFEYFSETQRNKGNFPGRFSGRQFSNSRSEMNVSTLELGDSALYLCASSEGHIRENIQYFGAGTRLSVL.

This clonotype was detected only a few times. V and J are TRBV12-3 or TRBV12-4 and TRBJ1-1, with unresolved D. V was trimmed by 5 bases and J by 0 bases, leaving 10 bases between them. This CDR3 contains 14 residues. Written as DNA, the CDR3 is TGTGCCAGCAGTCGGAGGGCCATGAACACTGAAGCTTTCTTT. Translating it yields CASSRRAMNTEAFF.

This clonotype was counted between two and nine times. The chain uses TRBV4-1 and TRBJ2-7, with D uncertain. The CDR3 length is 14 residues. V gave up 0 bases and J gave up 2 bases, with 8 bases separating them. From germline, CDR1 is MGHRA and CDR2 YSYEKL. The CDR3 DNA follows: TGCGCCAGCAGCCAAGATGCGGAGACCTACGAGCAGTACTTC. It yields the protein CASSQDAETYEQYF.

The chain carries TRBV6-2 or TRBV6-3 and TRBJ2-2; tentative D call: TRBD1 (5 bases). Per germline, CDR1 MNHEY and CDR2 SVGEGT. The CDR3 contains 15 residues. V was pared by 7 bases and J by 3 bases, with 15 bases between. The CDR3 DNA is TGTGCCAGCACCAAAGACAGTCTTTACACCGGGGAGCTGTTTTTT. It specifies CASTKDSLYTGELFF.

This chain's CDR3 is CASSQDISGLTEAFF. DNA for the CDR3: TGCGCCAGCAGCCAAGATATATCAGGCCTTACTGAAGCTTTCTTT. The genes are TRBV4-1 and TRBJ1-1; unclear D gene. The germline V gene has CDR1 MGHRA and CDR2 YSYEKL. Trimming removed 0 bases at V and 5 bases at J, with 13 bases between. This CDR3 region has 15 residues.

This clonotype turned up a few times. The V and J genes are TRBV6-1 and TRBJ2-1; TRBD2 matches at 16 bases. The germline CDR1 and CDR2 sequences are MNHNS and SASEGT. This CDR3 has 15 amino acids. V gave up 4 bases and J gave up 8 bases; unmatched junction bases: 2. The chain's CDR3 is CASSAGTSGRDEQFF. CDR3 bases: TGTGCCAGCAGTGCCGGGACTAGCGGGAGGGATGAGCAGTTCTTC.

The table lists this clonotype with a few counts. The J gene is TRBJ2-7, the V gene TRBV20-1; 8 nucleotides line up with TRBD2. V gave up 1 base and J gave up 2 bases; unmatched junction bases: 7. Germline-derived CDR1 and CDR2 are DFQATT and SNEGSKA (reference sequence). The CDR3 has 15 amino acids. CDR3 bases: TGCAGTGCTAGAGGACTGTTAGCGGGGCCCTACGAGCAGTACTTC. Amino acids: CSARGLLAGPYEQYF.

This clonotype was seen a handful of times. The chain uses TRBV5-1 and TRBJ2-7; the D is unclear. There are 14 residues in the CDR3. Germline V lookup: CDR1 SGHRS, CDR2 YFSETQ. Between the trimmed V and J ends, which lost 4 bases and 0 bases, there was a span of 11 bases. The CDR3 DNA reads TGCGCCAGCAGCAAAGACCGACGCTCCTACGAGCAGTACTTC. Protein: CASSKDRRSYEQYF.

The rearrangement links TRBV12-3 or TRBV12-4 to TRBJ1-5; TRBD1 agrees at 7 bases. The CDR3 loop spans 14 amino acids. V was clipped by 6 bases and J by 1 base; unmatched bases: 3. CDR3 loop: CASSGQASNQPQHF. CDR3 in DNA: TGTGCCAGCAGCGGACAGGCAAGCAATCAGCCCCAGCATTTT.

The rearrangement joins TRBV7-2 to TRBJ2-7; a possible D gene is TRBD2 (6 bases). V was cut by 5 bases and J by 0 bases, with 11 bases left in between. CDR1 and CDR2 (germline): SGHTA, FQGNSA. The CDR3 totals 14 residues. CDR3 sequence reads: CASSEAGHSYEQYF. CDR3 sequence (DNA): TGTGCCAGCAGCGAGGCGGGGCACTCCTACGAGCAGTACTTC.

This clonotype was recorded a few times. The chain uses TRBV3-1 and TRBJ2-1; 14 bases fit TRBD2. The V segment lost 3 bases and the J segment 10 bases; nucleotides outside the gene matches: 8. The CDR3 has 16 amino acids. CDR1 and CDR2 from the germline V gene are LGHDT and YNNKEL (reference sequence). The CDR3 is CASSHKPGLAGEEQFF. In DNA form, the CDR3 reads TGTGCCAGCAGCCATAAGCCGGGACTAGCGGGAGAAGAGCAGTTCTTC.

This clonotype has just a few counts. The chain is built from TRBV7-9 and TRBJ1-2; possible D gene TRBD1, 6 bases. The CDR3 runs 19 residues. The ends were cut back, 3 bases at V and 5 bases at J, with 28 bases in the middle. CDR1 and CDR2 from the germline V gene are SEHNR and FQNEAQ (reference sequence). This CDR3 reads CASSFRQGSGTSGAYGYTF. CDR3 coding DNA: TGTGCCAGCAGCTTTCGTCAGGGTAGTGGTACATCGGGGGCTTATGGCTACACCTTC.

The chain links TRBV6-5 to TRBJ1-5, with D perhaps TRBD1 (5 bases). V dropped 6 bases and J dropped 1 base, with 13 bases sitting between them. The CDR3 length is 15 residues. CDR1 and CDR2 (germline): MNHEY, SVGAGI. CDR3: CASSVLGPSNQPQHF. The CDR3 DNA reads TGTGCCAGCAGCGTTCTGGGACCGAGCAATCAGCCCCAGCATTTT.

The chain couples TRBV12-3 or TRBV12-4 to TRBJ2-7; 10 bases map to TRBD1. J was trimmed by 2 bases and V by 6 bases; bases with no gene match: 1. This CDR3 has 13 residues. The CDR3: CASSGTGAYEQYF. DNA for the CDR3: TGTGCCAGCAGCGGGACAGGGGCCTACGAGCAGTACTTC.

The table lists this clonotype with a few counts. The rearrangement uses TRBV29-1 and TRBJ1-1, with 9 nucleotides matching TRBD1. CDR1 and CDR2 (germline): SQVTM, ANQGSEA. Unmatched junction bases numbered 1, after V lost 6 bases and J lost 2 bases. CDR3 length: 12 amino acids. CDR3 DNA: TGCAGCGTGGGACAGGGCAACACTGAAGCTTTCTTT. Encoded protein: CSVGQGNTEAFF.

In this sample, this clonotype turned up a few times. V and J are TRBV7-2 and TRBJ2-7, with TRBD1 matching 8 bases. The CDR3 length is 12 residues. V was clipped by 4 bases and J by 9 bases; unmatched bases: 5. Germline-derived CDR1 and CDR2 are SGHTA and FQGNSA. The CDR3 nucleotides are TGTGCCAGCAGCTCACAGGGGGTGCGGCAGTACTTC. This sequence encodes CASSSQGVRQYF.

This clonotype was recorded a few times. V is TRBV20-1 and J is TRBJ2-2; D is perhaps TRBD1 (5 bases). This CDR3 region has 14 residues. The V end was cut by 3 bases, the J end by 6 bases, with 14 bases between. CDR1 is DFQATT and CDR2 is SNEGSKA in the germline V gene (reference sequence). The CDR3 nucleotides read TGCAGTGCTAGTCTCCAGGGTCTCGCCGGGGAGCTGTTTTTT. Protein: CSASLQGLAGELFF.

This clonotype was found a few times. The CDR3 DNA follows: TGCAGTGCTACGGTGGGCGGGAGTTGGAGCGACGAGCAGTACTTC. Translated: CSATVGGSWSDEQYF. The chain is built from TRBV20-1 and TRBJ2-7; 7 bases agree with TRBD2. CDR3 length: 15 amino acids. Germline trimming cut 4 bases from V and 5 bases from J; bases unmatched to any gene: 14. In germline, CDR1 is DFQATT, CDR2 SNEGSKA (reference sequence).

V and J are TRBV4-3 and TRBJ2-5; 10 positions match TRBD2. Germline CDR1 is LGHNA and CDR2 is YSLEER. The CDR3 is 17 residues long. V shed 0 bases, J shed 5 bases, and the junction held 9 bases outside the gene matches. CDR3 sequence reads: CASSQERGAGGLETQYF. CDR3 coding DNA: TGCGCCAGCAGCCAAGAGAGGGGAGCGGGAGGGCTGGAGACCCAGTACTTC.

This chain connects TRBV19 to TRBJ1-1; D is uncertain. Germline CDR1 reads LNHDA; CDR2 reads SQIVND (reference sequence). The V gene lost 6 bases and the J gene lost 4 bases, with 9 bases spanning the gap. CDR3 length equals 12 residues. CDR3 region: CASSPPSTEAFF. CDR3 nucleotides: TGTGCCAGTAGCCCCCCCAGCACTGAAGCTTTCTTT.

The V and J genes are TRBV24-1 and TRBJ2-3, with 9 bases that match TRBD1. V was pared by 3 bases and J by 6 bases, with 6 bases of the junction left unmatched. Germline V gene lookup returns CDR1 KGHDR and CDR2 SFDVKD. The CDR3 sequence is 15 residues long. Here the CDR3 reads CATSDAGTGWDTQYF. Written as DNA, the CDR3 is TGTGCCACCAGTGATGCCGGGACAGGGTGGGATACGCAGTATTTT.

The count of this clonotype is one. The rearrangement uses TRBV20-1 and TRBJ1-1; the D gene is possibly TRBD1 (6 bases). Trimming removed 3 bases from V and 1 base from J, with 9 bases in between. The germline CDR1 and CDR2 sequences are DFQATT and SNEGSKA (reference sequence). The CDR3 totals 13 residues. CDR3 region: CSASRGANTEAFF. The CDR3 DNA follows: TGCAGTGCTAGCAGGGGAGCGAACACTGAAGCTTTCTTT.

The rearrangement joins TRBV4-1 to TRBJ2-1; 8 positions agree with TRBD1. The CDR3 extends over 15 amino acids. CDR1 and CDR2 (germline): MGHRA, YSYEKL. The V segment lost 1 base and the J segment 3 bases; nucleotides outside the gene matches: 2. Here the CDR3 reads CASSQGDRNYNEQFF. The CDR3 DNA sequence: TGCGCCAGCAGCCAAGGGGACAGGAACTACAATGAGCAGTTCTTC.

The genes are TRBV15 and TRBJ1-5; the match to TRBD1 covers 9 bases. The CDR3 is 14 amino acids. V gave up 8 bases and J gave up 6 bases; unmatched junction bases: 8. CDR1 and CDR2 (germline): LNHNV, YYDKDF (reference sequence). DNA of the CDR3: TGTGCCACCTCCCCGGGACAGGGTCGTCAGCCCCAGCATTTT. Translated: CATSPGQGRQPQHF. Combining the CDR3 with reference TRBV15 and TRBJ1-5 gives the whole variable domain DAMVIQNPRYQVTQFGKPVTLSCSQTLNHNVMYWYQQKSSQAPKLLFHYYDKDFNNEADTPDNFQSRRPNTSFCFLDIRSPGLGDTAMYLCATSPGQGRQPQHFGDGTRLSIL.

The sample holds a few counts of this clonotype. The genes are TRBV5-1 and TRBJ1-1; weak D call: TRBD1 (6 bases). The CDR3 contains 17 residues. The ends were cut back, 4 bases at V and 7 bases at J, with 26 bases in the middle. Germline lookup yields CDR1 SGHRS and CDR2 YFSETQ. Written as DNA, the CDR3 is TGCGCCAGCAGCATACAGGGTAGACGGCATGGGTATGGTGAAGCTTTCTTT. It translates to CASSIQGRRHGYGEAFF.